The rows below give T cell receptor beta chains drawn from one sample of a study of beta chain features in type 1 diabetes. Data came from immunoSEQ multiplex PCR; TCRdb stores just in-frame clones and leaves some out. Of 550,000 to 850,000 clones listed, about an eighth are singletons. Sequencing input: naive CD4+ T cells from blood. These TCRs come from a young man with type 1 diabetes. Each CDR3 is given with its conserved first and last residue. D genes are given only for firm matches. Rows may omit the clone size; those that give it use once, few, many or a size class.

>.|TRBJ1-6|TRBV30|.
CAWSQGYSPLHF
TGTGCCTGGAGCCAGGGATATTCACCCCTCCACTTT
>few|TRBJ1-3|TRBV9|.
CASSVRQDNQGNTIYF
TGTGCCAGCAGCGTGAGACAGGACAACCAAGGAAACACCATATATTTT
>few|TRBJ1-6|TRBV30|.
CAWDTNSPLHF
TGTGCCTGGGACACTAATTCACCCCTCCACTTT
>.|TRBJ2-3|TRBV2|.
CASSPGPGTDTQYF
TGTGCCAGCAGTCCGGGACCGGGCACAGATACGCAGTATTTT
>few|TRBJ1-2|TRBV7-2|.
CASRPGTARGYTF
TGTGCCAGCAGGCCCGGGACCGCGAGAGGCTACACCTTC
>.|TRBJ2-5|TRBV30|TRBD2
CAWRTSGGEETQYF
TGTGCCTGGAGGACTAGCGGGGGGGAAGAGACCCAGTACTTC
>once|TRBJ1-2|TRBV6-5|.
CASSPDSTFYGYTF
TGTGCCAGCAGTCCGGACAGCACTTTCTATGGCTACACCTTC
>few|TRBJ2-7|TRBV6-5|.
CATLNWVGSYEQYF
TGTGCCACGCTCAATTGGGTAGGGTCCTACGAGCAGTACTTC
>.|TRBJ1-1|TRBV11-1|.
CASTVTRGNTEAFF
TGTGCCAGCACCGTGACGAGAGGGAACACTGAAGCTTTCTTT
>.|TRBJ2-1|TRBV7-9|.
CASSLGAGRSYNEQFF
TGTGCCAGCAGCTTAGGTGCGGGCCGCTCCTACAATGAGCAGTTCTTC
>few|TRBJ2-4|TRBV7-2|.
CASSLATKNIQYF
TGTGCCAGCAGCTTAGCGACCAAAAACATTCAGTACTTC
>few|TRBJ1-1|TRBV14|.
CASSQQMGTEAFF
TGTGCCAGCAGCCAGCAAATGGGCACTGAAGCTTTCTTT
>few|TRBJ1-5|TRBV2|TRBD1
CASKGDSRHNQPQHF
TGTGCCAGCAAAGGGGACAGCCGCCACAATCAGCCCCAGCATTTT